This T cell receptor (beta chain) comes out of a study of blood T cell repertoires in COVID-19. The overall study: From T cells, B-cell-depleted T cells, or PBMCs came the material, which was cDNA or gDNA.

Measured with immunoSEQ multiplex PCR; TCRdb has only the in-frame clones, and not every one. The data contain roughly 700,000 clones, about 90% of them seen just once; the ten biggest clones take up around 0.3%. V lost 2 bases and J lost 2, with 8 bases in between. The CDR3 is made up of 15 amino acids. CDR1 is SGDLS and CDR2 is YYNGEE in the germline V gene. In its sample, this clone was seen once. Other DNA sequences of this sample code for an identical CDR3. Specimen: peripheral blood. The TCR comes from a woman between 18 and 29 years old with acute or convalescent COVID-19. V and J are TRBV9 and TRBJ2-6; possibly TRBD1 for D (5 bases). For the CDR3, the DNA is TGTGCCAGCAGCGTCACAGGTACTGGGGCCAACGTCCTGACTTTC. Protein sequence: CASSVTGTGANVLTF.